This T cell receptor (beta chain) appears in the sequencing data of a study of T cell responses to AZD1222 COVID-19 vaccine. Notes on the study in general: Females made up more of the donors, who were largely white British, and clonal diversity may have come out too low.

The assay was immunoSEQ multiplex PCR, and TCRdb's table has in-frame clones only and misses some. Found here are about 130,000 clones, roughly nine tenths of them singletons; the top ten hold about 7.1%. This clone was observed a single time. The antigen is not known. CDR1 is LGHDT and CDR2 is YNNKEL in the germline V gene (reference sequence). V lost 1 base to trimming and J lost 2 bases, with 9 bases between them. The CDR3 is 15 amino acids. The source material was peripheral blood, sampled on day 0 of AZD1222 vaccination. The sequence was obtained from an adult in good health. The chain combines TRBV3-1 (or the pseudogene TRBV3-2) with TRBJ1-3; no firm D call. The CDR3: CASSQAPGPGNTIYF. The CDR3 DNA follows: TGTGCCAGCAGCCAAGCCCCAGGCCCTGGAAACACCATATATTTT.